The present T cell receptor (beta chain) was sequenced within a study of human T cells and chemical hapten exposure. Time point in this sample: patch test 2, 6 weeks after DPC sensitization. The treatment denotes: therapeutic diphenylcyclopropenone sensitization with weekly scalp DPC. TCRdb reanalysed the RACE reads using MiXCR and keeps one entry per CDR3 protein. The sample includes some 80,000 distinct CDR3 sequences, about 9.4% of them seen just once. Trimming pared 6 bases from V and 0 bases from J, leaving 15 bases between. The CDR3 extends over 15 amino acids. Germline-derived CDR1 and CDR2 are MDHEN and SYDVKM.

This chain links TRBV28 with TRBJ2-7, with D tentatively TRBD1 (6 bases). The sequence derives from a woman under 40 with alopecia areata. Some clones in this sample may be carry-over from other donors' samples. Sequenced here: whole blood, sampled in connection with sensitization to the hapten diphenylcyclopropenone (DPC). The CDR3 is CASRPGQKPSYEQYF. DNA of the CDR3: TGTGCCAGCAGACCAGGACAGAAACCCTCCTACGAGCAGTACTTC.